The 25 T cell receptor beta chains presented below share a single source sample, sequenced in a study of tumor-infiltrating lymphocytes in primary liver carcinoma. TCR beta cDNA was made from 400 to 500 ng total RNA with a constant-region primer. Generation of the TCR beta libraries relied on three nested multiplex PCR rounds using slightly modified ARM-PCR. The first two PCR rounds used TRBV1-TRBV30 primers with a Cbeta primer, roughly 10 cycles each. Via MiXCR, TCRdb re-called the multiplex PCR reads, giving one row per CDR3 protein. In the table there are about 310,000 distinct CDR3 sequences, about 60% of which are singletons. The authors took blood RNA from unsorted whole blood and also extracted germline DNA. Material: peripheral blood. These receptors originate from a man in his forties or fifties with primary liver carcinoma and hepatitis B virus infection.

The chain couples TRBV7-2 to TRBJ1-2, with 8 bases aligning to TRBD1. Germline V gene sequence: CDR1 SGHTA, CDR2 FQGNSA. The CDR3 contains 13 residues. Trimming took 5 bases from V and 14 from J; bases not matched to a gene: 13. CDR3 DNA: TGTGCCAGCAGCCCGACAGGGGTCTATGGTTGGACCTTC. This sequence encodes CASSPTGVYGWTF.

This chain connects TRBV11-2 to TRBJ2-1, with 11 bases fitting TRBD1. Germline V gene sequence: CDR1 SGHAT, CDR2 FQNNGV. With V trimmed by 5 bases and J by 9 bases, 12 bases remained unmatched. CDR3 length equals 16 residues. The CDR3: CASSQSSGQGGSEQFF. The DNA of the CDR3 is TGTGCCAGCAGCCAATCCTCGGGACAGGGGGGTTCTGAGCAGTTCTTC.

The chain couples TRBV13 to TRBJ2-1; 8 nucleotides line up with TRBD2. The CDR3 spans 20 residues. The V segment lost 5 bases and the J segment 9 bases; nucleotides outside the gene matches: 27. Germline assignment: CDR1 PRHDT and CDR2 FYEKMQ (reference sequence). CDR3 region: CASSAVSGYGTRAGVGEQFF. The CDR3 nucleotides are TGTGCCAGCAGCGCCGTCTCAGGGTATGGGACTAGGGCGGGAGTCGGTGAGCAGTTCTTC. The whole variable domain, filled in from reference TRBV13 and TRBJ2-1, reads AAGVIQSPRHLIKEKRETATLKCYPIPRHDTVYWYQQGPGQDPQFLISFYEKMQSDKGSIPDRFSAQQFSDYHSELNMSSLELGDSALYFCASSAVSGYGTRAGVGEQFFGPGTRLTVL.

Details on this clonotype: One end of the junction fails to match germline, which may point to a read error. V is TRBV11-1 and J is TRBJ2-5, with D tentatively TRBD1 (6 bases). The CDR3 consists of 14 residues. Germline V CDR1 and CDR2: SGHAT, FQDESV (reference sequence). CDR3 DNA: TGTGCCAGCAGACCGGGCCAGGGGCGTGAGACCCCGTACTTC. Translating gives CASRPGQGRETPYF.

About this clonotype itself: It may be a read error: a sequence one base away is much more abundant. The chain joins TRBV6-5 to TRBJ2-1, with 10 bases identical to TRBD2. This CDR3 spans 17 amino acids. Germline-derived CDR1 and CDR2 are MNHEY and SVGAGI. In nucleotides, the CDR3 is TGTACCAGCAGTTACTCGGCTAGCGGGAGCTCCTACAATGAGCAGTTCTTC. This encodes CTSSYSASGSSYNEQFF.

Concerning this clonotype: An end of the junction differs from the germline gene, which may be a read error. The V gene is TRBV6-5, the J gene TRBJ1-5; TRBD1 aligns across 10 bases. The CDR3 length is 15 residues. CDR1 and CDR2 from the germline V gene are MNHEY and SVGAGI. The CDR3 nucleotides read TGTGCCAGCAGCCGGGACAGGGGACTCAGTCAGCCACAGCATTTT. It specifies CASSRDRGLSQPQHF.

This clonotype has a count of ten or more. V gene TRBV10-1 combines with J gene TRBJ1-2, with a weak D call TRBD1 (6 bases). Trimming shortened V by 6 bases and J by 2 bases, and 13 bases separated the two germline ends. In germline, CDR1 is WNHNN, CDR2 SYGVQD (reference sequence). The CDR3 extends over 14 amino acids. This CDR3 reads CASSEQGFNYGYTF. DNA for the CDR3: TGCGCCAGCAGCGAACAGGGTTTCAACTATGGCTACACCTTC.

This clonotype has a single count. Since the CDR3 does not end with the conserved phenylalanine or tryptophan, this likely comes from a read error. The rearrangement links TRBV5-4 to TRBJ2-3; 12 bases map to TRBD2. J gave up 2 bases and V 4 bases, and 8 bases lay outside the gene matches. CDR3 size: 17 residues. Germline CDR1 SGHNT, CDR2 YYREEE (reference sequence). This chain's CDR3 is CASSAGTSGLLTDTQYI. The CDR3 coding sequence is TGTGCCAGCAGCGCAGGGACTAGCGGGCTGCTCACAGATACGCAGTATATT.

Comment on this clonotype: Given a much more abundant clone one base away, this may be a read error. This chain links TRBV6-2 or TRBV6-3 with TRBJ1-5, with D unresolved. There are 14 residues in the CDR3. Germline lookup yields CDR1 MNHEY and CDR2 SVGEGT. CDR3 sequence reads: CASSYMTPNQSQHF. The CDR3 DNA sequence: TGTGCCAGCAGTTACATGACCCCCAATCAGTCCCAGCATTTT.

The table lists this clonotype with many counts. The chain carries TRBV4-3 and TRBJ2-5, with 9 positions matching TRBD1. V was clipped by 5 bases and J by 1 base; unmatched bases: 8. The germline V gene has CDR1 LGHNA and CDR2 YSLEER. CDR3 size: 16 residues. CDR3: CASSNGLDRGQETQYF. For the CDR3, the DNA is TGCGCCAGCAGCAACGGATTGGACAGGGGCCAAGAGACCCAGTACTTC.

This clonotype occurred once. This chain joins TRBV5-1 and TRBJ2-2; TRBD1 agrees at 8 bases. The germline V gene has CDR1 SGHRS and CDR2 YFSETQ. Unmatched junction bases numbered 3, after V lost 4 bases and J lost 1 base. The CDR3 runs 15 residues. This chain's CDR3 is CASSEGQGNTGELFF. The CDR3 DNA is TGCGCCAGCAGCGAAGGACAGGGGAACACCGGGGAGCTGTTTTTT.

The V gene is TRBV7-8, the J gene TRBJ2-1; 10 positions match TRBD2. This CDR3 is built from 17 residues. In germline, CDR1 is SGHVS, CDR2 FQNEAQ. With V trimmed by 3 bases and J by 8 bases, 13 bases remained unmatched. CDR3 nucleotides: TGTGCCAGCAGCTTCCAACCGGGACTAGCGAGCCCCGATGAGCAGTTCTTC. Its translation: CASSFQPGLASPDEQFF.

This clonotype occurred a few times. A much larger clone is a single base away; this may be a read error. This chain connects TRBV4-3 to TRBJ2-7, with TRBD1 matching 10 bases. The trim removed 4 bases at V and 5 bases at J, leaving 11 bases unmatched. The germline V gene encodes CDR1 LGHNA and CDR2 YSLEER. The CDR3 consists of 16 residues. The CDR3 nucleotides are TGCGCCAGCAGCCTAGACACCGGGACAGGGGTCAACGAGCAGTACTTC. Translating it yields CASSLDTGTGVNEQYF.

On this clonotype: In this CDR3 the conserved last residue, phenylalanine or tryptophan, is missing, so a read error is likely. The chain has TRBV12-3 or TRBV12-4 and TRBJ1-1; D unresolved. Between the trimmed V and J ends, which lost 6 bases and 5 bases, there was a span of 22 bases. The CDR3 is made up of 16 amino acids. CDR3 amino acids: CASSLLGGGLKTEAFS. The CDR3 nucleotides read TGTGCCAGCAGCCTCCTCGGAGGAGGCCTCAAGACTGAAGCTTTCTCT.

The table lists this clonotype with a few counts. The chain links TRBV6-1 to TRBJ2-7; D might be TRBD1 (5 bases). This CDR3 has 16 amino acids. V was pared by 4 bases and J by 3 bases, with 19 bases between. Germline V CDR1 and CDR2: MNHNS, SASEGT. The DNA for the CDR3 is TGTGCCAGCAGTGTCCGACCCCGGACAAAGTTCTACGAGCAGTACTTC. It yields the protein CASSVRPRTKFYEQYF.

This clonotype has only a few counts. The V gene is TRBV5-4, the J gene TRBJ2-3; TRBD2 aligns across 7 bases. V lost 0 bases and J lost 4; bases outside the gene matches: 8. Germline V gives CDR1 SGHNT, CDR2 YYREEE (reference sequence). The CDR3 runs 16 residues. CDR3 protein: CASSLGGGSRADTQYF. The CDR3, as DNA: TGTGCCAGCAGCTTGGGTGGCGGGAGCCGTGCAGATACGCAGTATTTT. Variable domain in full (rest from reference TRBV5-4 and TRBJ2-3): ETGVTQSPTHLIKTRGQQVTLRCSSQSGHNTVSWYQQALGQGPQFIFQYYREEENGRGNFPPRFSGLQFPNYSSELNVNALELDDSALYLCASSLGGGSRADTQYFGPGTRLTVL.

This clonotype turned up a few times. The rearrangement joins TRBV19 to TRBJ1-5; no firm D call. The germline CDR1 and CDR2 sequences are LNHDA and SQIVND (reference sequence). CDR3 length: 14 amino acids. With 3 bases removed from V and 7 bases from J, the gap between germline ends came to 13 bases. The chain's CDR3 is CASSIWGFNQPQHF. The CDR3 DNA follows: TGTGCCAGTAGTATCTGGGGTTTTAACCAGCCCCAGCATTTT.

This clonotype turned up a few times. This rearrangement joins TRBV20-1 to TRBJ2-1; D unresolved. This CDR3 is 12 amino acids long. V was trimmed by 3 bases and J by 4 bases, leaving 7 bases between them. Germline-derived CDR1 and CDR2 are DFQATT and SNEGSKA (reference sequence). Here the CDR3 DNA reads TGCAGTGCTAGCAACTTGTACAATGAGCAGTTCTTC. Its protein is CSASNLYNEQFF.

This clonotype was seen only a few times. The chain uses TRBV7-9 and TRBJ1-2; D is ambiguous. This CDR3 has 13 residues. In germline, CDR1 is SEHNR, CDR2 FQNEAQ (reference sequence). Trimming left V 5 bases short and J 4 bases short, with 11 bases between. The CDR3: CASSPGNIYGYTF. The CDR3, as DNA: TGTGCCAGCAGCCCTGGGAACATCTATGGCTACACCTTC. Based on the CDR3 plus reference TRBV7-9 and TRBJ1-2, the full variable domain is DTGVSQNPRHKITKRGQNVTFRCDPISEHNRLYWYRQTLGQGPEFLTYFQNEAQLEKSRLLSDRFSAERPKGSFSTLEIQRTEQGDSAMYLCASSPGNIYGYTFGSGTRLTVV.

As concerns this clonotype: Germline and junction disagree at one end, which may indicate a read error. This chain joins TRBV4-3 and TRBJ1-2; D gene unclear. CDR1 and CDR2 (germline): LGHNA, YSLEER. The CDR3 is 16 residues long. The CDR3 loop is CASSEDPTVGLYGYTF. CDR3 in DNA: TGCGCCAGCAGCGAAGATCCTACAGTTGGCCTGTATGGTTACACCTTC.

This clonotype was detected only a few times. The chain has TRBV5-4 and TRBJ2-7, with TRBD2 matching 11 bases. Looked up from germline, CDR1 is SGHNT and CDR2 is YYREEE (reference sequence). This CDR3 has 17 residues. Trimming cost V 4 bases and J 6 bases; bases outside gene matches: 15. CDR3 sequence: CASSRSLGLAGGSEQYF. Written as DNA, the CDR3 is TGTGCCAGCAGCCGCTCCCTTGGGCTAGCGGGAGGCAGCGAGCAGTACTTC.

The chain uses TRBV6-6 and TRBJ2-7; a possible D gene is TRBD2 (5 bases). The CDR3 contains 13 residues. V was clipped by 7 bases and J by 6 bases, with 16 bases between them. Germline CDR1 MNHNY, CDR2 SVGAGI (reference sequence). The CDR3 DNA reads TGTGCCAGCAACTTAGACCGCCGGGGCGAGCAGTACTTC. This gives the protein CASNLDRRGEQYF.

Comments on this clonotype: A much more abundant neighbour one base away suggests this may be a read error. This chain links TRBV10-1 with TRBJ2-5; perhaps TRBD2 as D (6 bases). Trimming pared 3 bases from V and 3 bases from J, leaving 14 bases between. CDR3 size: 15 residues. Per the germline V gene, CDR1 is WNHNN and CDR2 is SYGVQD (reference sequence). CDR3 amino acids: CASSEGRRGKETQYF. In DNA, the CDR3 is TGCGCCAGCAGTGAAGGTCGGCGGGGCAAAGAGACCCAGTACTTC.

A word on this clonotype: This sequence may be a read error, since a much larger clone differs from it by one base. The J gene is TRBJ2-7, the V gene TRBV29-1, with D perhaps matching TRBD2 (6 bases). The CDR3 sequence is 14 residues long. CDR1 SQVTM and CDR2 ANQGSEA come from the germline V gene. CDR3 sequence reads: CSAEGARGIYELYF. The DNA for the CDR3 is TGCAGCGCGGAAGGGGCCCGGGGGATCTACGAGCTGTACTTC.

Comments on this clonotype: It may be a read error: a sequence one base away is much more abundant. The rearrangement joins TRBV10-3 to TRBJ2-7; tentative D call: TRBD2 (5 bases). CDR1 and CDR2 (germline): ENHRY, SYGVKD. The CDR3 is 14 amino acids. CDR3 nucleotide sequence: TGTGCCATCACTGAGTCGGTCGGGGTCCACGAGCAGTACTTC. Residues: CAITESVGVHEQYF.